These 20 T cell receptor beta chains were sequenced from one sample in a study of beta chain features in type 1 diabetes. All of the isolated RNA was reverse transcribed, so expressed TCRB transcripts were sequenced. Some clones are missing from TCRdb's copy, which holds only in-frame ones; the method was immunoSEQ multiplex PCR. The table shows roughly 240,000 clones, with roughly an eighth occurring only once. Sequences were obtained from naive CD4+ T cells from blood. The receptor set was obtained from a woman in her thirties or forties in good health.

The rearrangement uses TRBV5-1 and TRBJ2-6, with D possibly TRBD2 on 6 matching bases. The ends were cut back, 6 bases at V and 0 bases at J, with 10 bases in the middle. CDR1 is SGHRS, CDR2 YFSETQ, per germline. This CDR3 has 15 residues. CDR3 amino acids: CASTPGVSGANVLTF. Here the CDR3 DNA reads TGCGCCAGCACCCCGGGGGTCTCTGGGGCCAACGTCCTGACTTTC.

The chain recombines TRBV5-1 with TRBJ2-1, with D possibly TRBD1 on 6 matching bases. V lost 0 bases to trimming and J lost 4 bases, with 14 bases between them. The CDR3 has 16 amino acids. CDR1 and CDR2 from the germline V gene are SGHRS and YFSETQ. DNA for the CDR3: TGCGCCAGCAGCTTGGTAGCAGGACAGAGTTACAATGAGCAGTTCTTC. This sequence encodes CASSLVAGQSYNEQFF.

The rearrangement uses TRBV11-2 and TRBJ1-3; possible D gene TRBD1, 6 bases. The CDR3 has 19 amino acids. With 2 bases removed from V and 4 bases from J, the gap between germline ends came to 24 bases. CDR1 and CDR2 (germline): SGHAT, FQNNGV. The CDR3 DNA reads TGTGCCAGCAGCTTAAAATGGGGGCATGGGGGGGACGGAGGAAACACCATATATTTT. Translating gives CASSLKWGHGGDGGNTIYF. Drawing the rest from reference TRBV11-2 and TRBJ1-3, the complete variable domain is EAGVAQSPRYKIIEKRQSVAFWCNPISGHATLYWYQQILGQGPKLLIQFQNNGVVDDSQLPKDRFSAERLKGVDSTLKIQPAKLEDSAVYLCASSLKWGHGGDGGNTIYFGEGSWLTVV.

This clone was recorded a few times. The chain uses TRBV6-6 and TRBJ1-2; 7 bases line up with TRBD1. Trimming took 4 bases from V and 4 from J; bases not matched to a gene: 6. The CDR3 loop spans 14 amino acids. Germline V gene lookup returns CDR1 MNHNY and CDR2 SVGAGI (reference sequence). This chain's CDR3 is CASSSQTGTYGYTF. The CDR3 DNA reads TGTGCCAGCAGTTCCCAGACAGGGACCTATGGCTACACCTTC.

This clone came up a few times. The chain combines TRBV10-3 with TRBJ2-1; D is unresolved. The CDR3 has 11 amino acids. V shed 1 base and J shed 10 bases, with 5 bases lying between them. The germline CDR1 and CDR2 sequences are ENHRY and SYGVKD. CDR3 loop: CAISEFGEQFF. CDR3 DNA sequence: TGTGCCATCAGTGAGTTCGGGGAGCAGTTCTTC.

The chain recombines TRBV29-1 with TRBJ2-7; 8 bases map to TRBD2. The V gene's germline CDR1 is SQVTM and CDR2 ANQGSEA. This CDR3 spans 15 amino acids. V lost 7 bases to trimming and J lost 0 bases; unmatched junction nucleotides: 11. As DNA, the CDR3 is TGCAGCGCCGGGAGGGTCCTGGGGACCTCCTACGAGCAGTACTTC. Translated, it gives CSAGRVLGTSYEQYF.

V gene TRBV18 combines with J gene TRBJ2-5; 8 positions match TRBD2. The tail of the sequence fits TRBJ2-7 better, so the J call may be wrong. Germline V gene data show CDR1 as KGHSH and CDR2 as LQKENI. The CDR3 totals 15 residues. CDR3: CASSPVAGGRDEQYF. The CDR3 DNA follows: TGTGCCAGCTCACCAGTGGCGGGGGGCCGGGACGAGCAGTACTTC.

This clone has just a few counts. This chain joins TRBV5-4 and TRBJ1-1; TRBD1 might be the D (5 bases). The CDR3 contains 13 residues. Germline lookup yields CDR1 SGHNT and CDR2 YYREEE (reference sequence). Deletions cut 10 bases from V and 5 bases from J, with 18 bases between. CDR3 DNA: TGTGCCGCTGGGGGGGGTGGGTTGACTGAAGCTTTCTTT. It specifies CAAGGGGLTEAFF.

This clone came up a few times. The chain combines TRBV5-4 with TRBJ2-5; 10 positions match TRBD1. The CDR3 spans 13 residues. CDR1 and CDR2 (germline): SGHNT, YYREEE (reference sequence). The trim removed 5 bases at V and 5 bases at J, leaving 3 bases unmatched. In nucleotides, the CDR3 is TGTGCCAGCAGTCAGGGACAGGGGGAGACCCAGTACTTC. Amino acid sequence: CASSQGQGETQYF.

The chain carries TRBV21-1 and TRBJ2-4; TRBD2, the D gene given by the table, was not confirmed from the DNA. TRBV21-1 is a recognized pseudogene. The CDR3 is 14 residues long. The chain's CDR3 is CASSKGSSGGRQYF. Written as DNA, the CDR3 is TGTGCCAGCAGCAAAGGATCTAGCGGGGGGAGGCAGTACTTC.

This rearrangement joins TRBV7-2 to TRBJ2-3; maybe TRBD2 (5 bases). CDR3 length equals 13 residues. Germline V gene sequence: CDR1 SGHTA, CDR2 FQGNSA. Trimming took off 6 bases at V and 2 bases at J, with 9 bases between the two ends. The CDR3 nucleotides are TGTGCCAGCAGTTTGGACTTCACAGATACGCAGTATTTT. Translating it yields CASSLDFTDTQYF.

This clone has a handful of counts. V gene TRBV5-1 combines with J gene TRBJ1-1; D is ambiguous. This CDR3 spans 15 amino acids. CDR1 is SGHRS and CDR2 is YFSETQ in the germline V gene. Trimming took off 3 bases at V and 1 base at J, with 13 bases between the two ends. CDR3 sequence reads: CASSYRTQANTEAFF. CDR3 sequence (DNA): TGCGCCAGCAGCTACCGGACTCAGGCGAACACTGAAGCTTTCTTT.

This clone was counted a few times. This chain connects TRBV5-6 to TRBJ1-2; a weak D match, TRBD1 (6 bases). Germline values: CDR1 SGHDT, CDR2 YYEEEE. There are 14 residues in the CDR3. V lost 1 base and J 3 bases, leaving 10 bases between the germline ends. The CDR3 nucleotides read TGTGCCAGCAGCTTGACAGGGCCCCACTATGGCTACACCTTC. It specifies CASSLTGPHYGYTF.

This clone was found a few times. The gene calls are TRBV5-4 and TRBJ1-2; the D is unclear. The CDR3 covers 13 residues. Germline CDR1 reads SGHNT; CDR2 reads YYREEE (reference sequence). V was pared by 1 base and J by 3 bases, with 7 bases between. The CDR3 is CASSLLRDYGYTF. As DNA, the CDR3 is TGTGCCAGCAGCTTGCTCCGGGACTATGGCTACACCTTC.

The table lists this clone with many counts. This sequence joins TRBV10-3 and TRBJ1-1, with D unclear. The length of the CDR3 is 15 residues. Germline V gene sequence: CDR1 ENHRY, CDR2 SYGVKD. V lost 0 bases and J lost 2, with 10 bases in between. CDR3 DNA: TGTGCCATCAGTGAGTCGGCAGGCCTAAACACTGAAGCTTTCTTT. As protein: CAISESAGLNTEAFF.

The chain has TRBV5-4 and TRBJ2-3; no clear D gene. The germline gives CDR1 SGHNT, CDR2 YYREEE (reference sequence). V lost 1 base, J lost 6 bases, and 12 bases lay in between. This CDR3 spans 14 amino acids. CDR3 amino acids: CASSLWHGFDTQYF. CDR3 in DNA: TGTGCCAGCAGCTTGTGGCATGGCTTCGATACGCAGTATTTT.

CDR3 amino acids: CASRYGTLGDQPQHF. CDR3 DNA sequence: TGCGCCAGCAGATATGGGACTCTAGGGGATCAGCCCCAGCATTTT. The rearrangement joins TRBV5-1 to TRBJ1-5; a possible D gene is TRBD1 (5 bases). CDR1 is SGHRS and CDR2 is YFSETQ in the germline V gene. CDR3 length: 15 amino acids. Trimming left V 5 bases short and J 5 bases short, with 17 bases between. Variable domain in full (rest from reference TRBV5-1 and TRBJ1-5): KAGVTQTPRYLIKTRGQQVTLSCSPISGHRSVSWYQQTPGQGLQFLFEYFSETQRNKGNFPGRFSGRQFSNSRSEMNVSTLELGDSALYLCASRYGTLGDQPQHFGDGTRLSIL.

The chain is built from TRBV9 and TRBJ1-3; TRBD1 might be the D (6 bases). Trimming shortened V by 4 bases and J by 2 bases, and 13 bases separated the two germline ends. The CDR3 runs 15 residues. Germline assignment: CDR1 SGDLS and CDR2 YYNGEE. The CDR3 sequence: CASSPPDRPGNTIYF. The CDR3 region has the DNA TGTGCCAGCAGCCCCCCGGACAGACCTGGAAACACCATATATTTT.

This chain connects TRBV9 to TRBJ2-7; TRBD2 matches at 7 bases. The germline CDR1 and CDR2 sequences are SGDLS and YYNGEE. This CDR3 spans 16 amino acids. V was pared by 4 bases and J by 4 bases, with 14 bases of the junction left unmatched. DNA for the CDR3: TGTGCCAGCAGCTTGCGCGGAATAGGGGAGGGATACGAGCAGTACTTC. Translated, it gives CASSLRGIGEGYEQYF.

This clone was counted only a few times. The chain is built from TRBV5-4 and TRBJ2-3, with 7 bases matching TRBD2. Germline-derived CDR1 and CDR2 are SGHNT and YYREEE (reference sequence). Unmatched junction bases numbered 7, after V lost 1 base and J lost 2 bases. This CDR3 has 16 residues. This chain's CDR3 is CASSLTTGGITDTQYF. The CDR3 DNA follows: TGTGCCAGCAGCTTGACCACCGGGGGGATCACAGATACGCAGTATTTT.